This T cell receptor beta chain was sequenced for a study of high-grade serous ovarian cancer treatment subgroups. The tumor samples were collected prior to definitive surgery or chemotherapy. J was trimmed by 7 bases and V by 1 base; bases with no gene match: 5. Looked up from germline, CDR1 is MGHRA and CDR2 is YSYEKL. The CDR3 loop spans 16 amino acids. Points on this clone: The antigen remains undetermined.

Assay: immunoSEQ multiplex PCR; the TCRdb copy retains only in-frame clones and omits some. The sample shows 4,900 or so clones, roughly two thirds of them seen only once. Study-level points and caveats: The analyses considered CDR3 and ignored CDR1 and CDR2. Clonal relatedness tracked neoantigen level, and by trend copy number and mutation load. Repertoire similarity ranged about 0.11 to 0.79 between tumors of one patient.

The chain links TRBV4-1 to TRBJ2-1, with 12 bases aligning to TRBD2. The source of this sequence is a human donor with high-grade serous ovarian cancer. Sequenced material: tumor tissue. CDR3 DNA sequence: TGCGCCAGCAGCCAAGGTACTAGCGGGAGGTTTAATGAGCAGTTCTTC. Its translation is CASSQGTSGRFNEQFF.